Included here is one TCR beta chain sequence, with context. The antigen it binds to is not known. No qualities accompany the bases; no much larger clone lies one base away. This entry comes from a study of blood T cell repertoires in COVID-19 (dated by TCRdb to about 2020). About the study as a whole: Collaborator samples came from the United States, Italy and Spain and covered acute and convalescent phases of COVID-19. A de-identified subject ID, COVID-19 status, age in years and sex were almost always included in the sample metadata. The prospective study material was composed of cDNA or gDNA derived from T cells, B-cell-depleted T cells, or PBMCs. The repertoires were released in a freely available public database intended as a resource for research on the immune response to SARS-CoV-2. The samples were drawn from the first 160 participants of the ongoing ImmuneRACE study and from over 950 subjects provided by 6 global collaborators. Deeply sampled blood TCRbeta repertoires from subjects exposed to, actively infected with, or recovered from COVID-19 were included in the dataset. Where available, HLA class I and class II types were taken from metadata supplied by the sample provider and were not determined by assay-based typing.

The immunoSEQ Assay, a bias-controlled multiplex PCR, was used to amplify TCRbeta CDR3 regions from genomic DNA. Per the authors' processing: The number of nucleated cells in each sample was estimated by amplification of reference gene primers within the assay. To quantify the absolute abundance of each unique TCRbeta CDR3 rearrangement, sequence reads were collapsed and filtered. For each sample, productive Simpson clonality was calculated as the square root of Simpson's diversity index over productive rearrangements. TCRdb re-hosts the immuneACCESS table, in-frame sequences only. Its copies lack some clones; in the studies checked, an unresolved V gene accounts for under half of them, and the cause for the rest is not known. V and J calls and clone size come straight from that table; D and trimming were deduced from the DNA. In all, the sample holds roughly 310,000 clones, and over 85% of those were seen once. Jointly, the top ten make up around 2.5% of the sample.

What the research found in general, with its limitations: How much clinical and demographic metadata was included differed by source and by participant, and the metadata was provided uncurated.

Participants in the prospective study were enrolled through a virtual design, were aged about 18 to 100 years, and lived in approximately 25 United States geographic areas. Cohort assignment in the prospective study relied on participant-reported clinical history from a screening survey and a study questionnaire. ImmuneRACE Cohort 3 recovered participants were defined by two consecutive negative NP/OP PCR tests, healthcare professional clearance, or symptom resolution. Each participant in the prospective study had whole blood, serum and a nasopharyngeal or oropharyngeal swab collected by mobile phlebotomists. Over a roughly 2-month period, participants in the prospective study had the option of providing additional blood draws and questionnaires. Before DNA extraction, prospective study blood samples were shipped either frozen or at room temperature. The junction shows trimming of 4 bases on V and 4 bases on J, plus 10 bases between the germline ends. Its CDR3 holds 14 amino acids, cysteine through phenylalanine. This entry keeps only the CDR3 DNA: 42 bases, framed from base 1. CDR1 and CDR2 were assigned from the germline V gene as MDHEN and SYDVKM.

The receptor was isolated from a man aged 60 to 75 who had recovered from COVID-19. This receptor chain uses TRBV28 and TRBJ2-2, and TRBD1 may be the D gene, going by 5 matching bases. Input material: PBMCs or T cells enriched from blood (not recorded which). The sequence in DNA is TGTGCCAGCAGTTCTGGACAACCCACCGGGGAGCTGTTTTTT. Its amino acids are CASSSGQPTGELFF.